These 24 T cell receptor beta chains were sequenced from one sample in a study of neurological immune-mediated disorders. Each CDR3 protein gets one entry after TCRdb re-called the 5' RACE reads with MiXCR. The table lists around 68,000 distinct CDR3 sequences, 3.5% to 5% of them singletons. The sequenced sample was PBMCs. The receptors here all came from a man between 45 and 60 years old with multiple sclerosis.

This chain links TRBV4-3 with TRBJ1-2, with 7 bases fitting TRBD1. CDR3 length: 17 amino acids. V lost 0 bases to trimming and J lost 4 bases; unmatched junction nucleotides: 11. The V gene's germline CDR1 is LGHNA and CDR2 YSLEER. CDR3 DNA sequence: TGCGCCAGCAGCCAAGAAGGGGGCGCAGGGACGACCTATGGCTACACCTTC. Translation: CASSQEGGAGTTYGYTF.

The V and J genes are TRBV7-2 and TRBJ1-5; 9 positions match TRBD1. Germline V gene lookup returns CDR1 SGHTA and CDR2 FQGNSA. J was trimmed by 7 bases and V by 1 base; bases with no gene match: 5. This CDR3 is built from 15 residues. The chain's CDR3 is CASSLVGTGRQPQHF. Written as DNA, the CDR3 is TGTGCCAGCAGCTTAGTCGGGACAGGGCGGCAGCCCCAGCATTTT.

This clonotype showed up many times. The chain joins TRBV5-1 to TRBJ2-5; D gene unclear. V lost 0 bases and J lost 5, with 14 bases in between. Germline-derived CDR1 and CDR2 are SGHRS and YFSETQ. CDR3 length: 15 amino acids. As DNA, the CDR3 is TGCGCCAGCAGCTTGGCCGTAACTCCCAGGGAGACCCAGTACTTC. Translated, it gives CASSLAVTPRETQYF.

This clonotype was detected ten times or more. This rearrangement joins TRBV5-1 to TRBJ2-2, with D tentatively TRBD1 or TRBD2 (5 bases each). Germline V gene lookup returns CDR1 SGHRS and CDR2 YFSETQ. This CDR3 spans 14 amino acids. Trimming cost V 8 bases and J 0 bases, with 11 bases left between them. The CDR3 nucleotides read TGCGCCAGAACACTGGGGGCGAACACCGGGGAGCTGTTTTTT. The encoded protein is CARTLGANTGELFF.

This clonotype was recorded at least ten times. This chain uses TRBV29-1 with TRBJ2-1, with 7 positions matching TRBD1. This CDR3 has 12 residues. Germline trimming cut 6 bases from V and 3 bases from J; bases unmatched to any gene: 2. Germline CDR1 is SQVTM and CDR2 is ANQGSEA. CDR3: CSVDRNYNEQFF. The DNA for the CDR3 is TGCAGCGTGGACAGGAACTACAATGAGCAGTTCTTC.

This clonotype showed up many times. One end of the junction does not line up with germline, which may come from a read error. In nucleotides, the CDR3 is TGTGCCAGCAGCCAGGACGACATAAGCAATCAGCCCCAGAATTTT. Protein sequence: CASSQDDISNQPQNF. The V call is TRBV4-2, the J call TRBJ1-5; D uncertain. The CDR3 sequence is 15 residues long. CDR1 LGHNA and CDR2 YNFKEQ come from the germline V gene.

At least ten counts were recorded for this clonotype. CDR3 in DNA: TGTGCCAGCAGTTTAGAGGGTCAGCCCCAGCATTTT. Translated: CASSLEGQPQHF. The chain couples TRBV12-3 or TRBV12-4 to TRBJ1-5; no reliable D call. The CDR3 spans 12 residues. The ends were cut back, 1 base at V and 6 bases at J, with 4 bases in the middle.

There are many counts of this clonotype. This rearrangement joins TRBV18 to TRBJ2-3, with D perhaps matching TRBD2 (5 bases). Germline assignment: CDR1 KGHSH and CDR2 LQKENI. CDR3 length equals 16 residues. V lost 5 bases, J lost 6 bases, and 21 bases lay in between. CDR3 bases: TGTGCCAGCTCAAAAGCCGGGATCCCCAGTCCGGATACGCAGTATTTT. Its protein is CASSKAGIPSPDTQYF. The whole variable domain, filled in from reference TRBV18 and TRBJ2-3, reads NAGVMQNPRHLVRRRGQEARLRCSPMKGHSHVYWYRQLPEEGLKFMVYLQKENIIDESGMPKERFSAEFPKEGPSILRIQQVVRGDSAAYFCASSKAGIPSPDTQYFGPGTRLTVL.

This clonotype has at least ten counts. The rearrangement joins TRBV29-1 to TRBJ1-2, with D maybe TRBD1 (5 bases). Trimming cost V 0 bases and J 0 bases, with 20 bases left between them. CDR1 SQVTM and CDR2 ANQGSEA come from the germline V gene. The CDR3 has 18 amino acids. CDR3 region: CSVEDLWRGTESNYGYTF. The CDR3 DNA reads as TGCAGCGTTGAAGATTTATGGCGCGGGACGGAATCTAACTATGGCTACACCTTC.

This clonotype was detected many times. The rearrangement joins TRBV5-1 to TRBJ2-4; TRBD2 might be the D (6 bases). V was trimmed by 1 base and J by 3 bases, leaving 11 bases between them. The germline gives CDR1 SGHRS, CDR2 YFSETQ. The CDR3 length is 15 residues. Here the CDR3 DNA reads TGCGCCAGCAGCTTGTGGGAGGATGGCAAAAACATTCAGTACTTC. Translated, it gives CASSLWEDGKNIQYF.

A few counts support this clonotype. This chain connects TRBV5-6 to TRBJ2-6; D gene ambiguous. Germline V lookup: CDR1 SGHDT, CDR2 YYEEEE. V was clipped by 2 bases and J by 2 bases, with 11 bases between them. This CDR3 is 16 amino acids long. In DNA, the CDR3 is TGTGCCAGCAGCTTCTGGTTGGGGACTGGGGCCAACGTCCTGACTTTC. Its protein is CASSFWLGTGANVLTF.

This clonotype was recorded many times. The J gene is TRBJ2-2, the V gene TRBV20-1, with D perhaps matching TRBD1 (5 bases). CDR1 DFQATT and CDR2 SNEGSKA come from the germline V gene (reference sequence). CDR3 length: 16 residues. Deletions cut 0 bases from V and 0 bases from J, with 11 bases between. The CDR3 is CSAREVWGPNTGELFF. In DNA, the CDR3 is TGCAGTGCTAGAGAGGTCTGGGGCCCGAACACCGGGGAGCTGTTTTTT.

This chain connects TRBV4-1 to TRBJ2-3, with TRBD2 identical over 9 bases. Looked up from germline, CDR1 is MGHRA and CDR2 is YSYEKL. J was trimmed by 5 bases and V by 5 bases; bases with no gene match: 5. This CDR3 has 14 amino acids. The CDR3 sequence: CASSLAGAGDTQYF. The CDR3, as DNA: TGCGCCAGCAGCTTAGCGGGGGCGGGAGATACGCAGTATTTT.

This clonotype was detected ten times or more. The genes are TRBV2 and TRBJ2-5; 7 bases are shared with TRBD1. The V gene's germline CDR1 is SNHLY and CDR2 FYNNEI. Unmatched junction bases numbered 4, after V lost 6 bases and J lost 0 bases. The CDR3 consists of 14 residues. CDR3 sequence reads: CASRYGTDQETQYF. The CDR3 coding sequence is TGTGCCAGCAGATACGGGACAGACCAAGAGACCCAGTACTTC.

This clonotype turned up a few times. The chain uses TRBV11-3 and TRBJ1-2, with a tentative D call TRBD1 (5 bases). Trimming left V 5 bases short and J 4 bases short, with 20 bases between. Per the germline V gene, CDR1 is SGHNT and CDR2 is YENEEA. CDR3 length: 16 amino acids. CDR3 protein: CASSPGGGGPFYGYTF. The CDR3 region has the DNA TGTGCCAGCAGCCCAGGCGGGGGAGGGCCCTTCTATGGCTACACCTTC.

This clonotype was seen at least ten times. This sequence joins TRBV15 and TRBJ2-3; D call uncertain. The CDR3 sequence is 13 residues long. Trimming removed 7 bases from V and 0 bases from J, with 8 bases in between. From germline, CDR1 is LNHNV and CDR2 YYDKDF (reference sequence). DNA of the CDR3: TGTGCCACCAACCGTGGGAGCACAGATACGCAGTATTTT. Protein: CATNRGSTDTQYF. Combining the CDR3 with reference TRBV15 and TRBJ2-3 gives the whole variable domain DAMVIQNPRYQVTQFGKPVTLSCSQTLNHNVMYWYQQKSSQAPKLLFHYYDKDFNNEADTPDNFQSRRPNTSFCFLDIRSPGLGDTAMYLCATNRGSTDTQYFGPGTRLTVL.

Ten or more counts support this clonotype. The V gene is TRBV20-1, the J gene TRBJ2-1, with 10 nucleotides matching TRBD2. Germline loops: CDR1 DFQATT, CDR2 SNEGSKA (reference sequence). The CDR3 sequence is 14 residues long. The V gene end was trimmed by 4 bases and the J gene end by 0 bases; junction bases not matched to a gene: 0. The CDR3 region is CSAKRGGSYNEQFF. CDR3 DNA sequence: TGCAGTGCTAAGCGGGGGGGCTCCTACAATGAGCAGTTCTTC.

This clonotype was observed at least ten times. The gene calls are TRBV6-6 and TRBJ1-6; D may be TRBD1 (5 bases). The CDR3 contains 16 residues. Germline loops: CDR1 MNHNY, CDR2 SVGAGI (reference sequence). Trimming left V 2 bases short and J 6 bases short, with 14 bases between. The CDR3 sequence is CASSYDDQGPNSPLHF. The CDR3 coding sequence is TGTGCCAGCAGTTACGACGATCAGGGCCCTAATTCACCCCTCCACTTT.

At least ten counts were recorded for this clonotype. This chain joins TRBV12-3 or TRBV12-4 and TRBJ2-5, with 7 bases aligning to TRBD1. The ends lost 6 bases at V and 5 bases at J; junction bases unmatched: 6. CDR3 size: 13 residues. DNA of the CDR3: TGTGCCAGCAGCTACGGGACAGTCGAGACCCAGTACTTC. It specifies CASSYGTVETQYF.

At least ten counts were recorded for this clonotype. J is TRBJ1-1 and V is TRBV6-2 or TRBV6-3; TRBD1 matches 9 bases. Trimming at V came to 6 bases and at J to 5 bases, leaving 10 bases not matched to a gene. This CDR3 has 15 residues. Germline lookup yields CDR1 MNHEY and CDR2 SVGEGT. Written as DNA, the CDR3 is TGTGCCAGCAGATCCGGGACAGGGAGTTTGACTGAAGCTTTCTTT. Residues: CASRSGTGSLTEAFF.

This clonotype has ten or more counts. The rearrangement uses TRBV20-1 and TRBJ2-1; D gene unclear. The V end lost 3 bases, the J end lost 5 bases, and 5 bases lay between the germline ends. The CDR3 loop spans 11 amino acids. Per germline, CDR1 DFQATT and CDR2 SNEGSKA (reference sequence). CDR3 DNA: TGCAGTGCTAGGTGGGACAATGAGCAGTTCTTC. Its translation: CSARWDNEQFF.

This clonotype was observed at least ten times. The CDR3 DNA reads as TGTGCCAGCAGCTTAGCGCGCCGAGGGAGCGGAGATGTCGATGAGCAGTTCTTC. It yields the protein CASSLARRGSGDVDEQFF. The chain has TRBV7-6 and TRBJ2-1; TRBD2 might be the D (5 bases). The CDR3 consists of 18 residues. The V and J ends lost 0 bases and 8 bases respectively, with 23 bases between them. Germline loops: CDR1 SGHVS, CDR2 FNYEAQ.

This clonotype has just one count. The genes are TRBV20-1 and TRBJ2-1; 13 bases are shared with TRBD2. Germline V lookup: CDR1 DFQATT, CDR2 SNEGSKA (reference sequence). V lost 5 bases and J lost 5; bases outside the gene matches: 6. There are 15 residues in the CDR3. CDR3 in amino acids: CSAVGLAGVHNEQFF. The CDR3 nucleotides read TGCAGTGCTGTTGGACTAGCGGGGGTACACAATGAGCAGTTCTTC.

This clonotype was detected ten times or more. One junction end disagrees with the germline gene, perhaps due to a read error. V usage is TRBV27 and J usage is TRBJ1-5, with 10 nucleotides matching TRBD1. CDR1 is MNHEY, CDR2 SMNVEV, per germline (reference sequence). The CDR3 runs 15 residues. The CDR3 nucleotides read TGTGCCAGCAGTGGGACAGGGGCCAAGACGGGCCCCCAGAATTTT. Residues: CASSGTGAKTGPQNF.